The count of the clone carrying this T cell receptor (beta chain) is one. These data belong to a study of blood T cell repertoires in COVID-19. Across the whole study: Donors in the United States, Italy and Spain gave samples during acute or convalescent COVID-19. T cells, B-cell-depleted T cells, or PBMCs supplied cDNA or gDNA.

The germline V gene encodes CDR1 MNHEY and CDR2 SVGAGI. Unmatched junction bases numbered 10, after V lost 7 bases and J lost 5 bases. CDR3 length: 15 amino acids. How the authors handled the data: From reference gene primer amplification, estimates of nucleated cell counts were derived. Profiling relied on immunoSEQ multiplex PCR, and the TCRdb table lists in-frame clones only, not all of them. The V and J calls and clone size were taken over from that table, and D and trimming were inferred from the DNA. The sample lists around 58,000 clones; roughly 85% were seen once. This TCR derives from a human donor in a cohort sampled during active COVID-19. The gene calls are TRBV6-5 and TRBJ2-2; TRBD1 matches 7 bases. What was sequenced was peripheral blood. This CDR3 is CASKRGREPTGELFF. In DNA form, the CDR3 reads TGTGCCAGCAAGAGGGGGCGCGAACCAACCGGGGAGCTGTTTTTT.